The present T cell receptor (beta chain) was sequenced within a study of OX40 agonist ivuxolimab in advanced cancers. Study results and limitations: Some nonresponders likewise displayed low normalized T-cell clonal expansion.

For this clone: What it binds is unknown.

This CDR3 is built from 14 residues. Germline V gene data show CDR1 as SQVTM and CDR2 as ANQGSEA. The V and J ends lost 0 bases and 1 base respectively, with 7 bases between them. Assay: immunoSEQ multiplex PCR; the TCRdb copy retains only in-frame clones and omits some. Counted here are 14,000 to 15,000 clones, almost 80% occurring once; the ten biggest clones make up 30% to 40%. The J gene is TRBJ1-5, the V gene TRBV29-1; D is possibly TRBD1 (5 bases). The receptor was derived from an adult with an advanced solid tumor such as melanoma, head and neck, liver or kidney cancer. Sample: CD4+ or CD8+ T cells sorted from blood, taken in a trial of the OX40 agonist ivuxolimab. The chain's CDR3 is CSVEEEGSNQPQHF. DNA of the CDR3: TGCAGCGTTGAAGAGGAGGGGAGCAATCAGCCCCAGCATTTT.